A selection of T cell receptor beta chains follows, all from one sample in a study of T cell repertoires in cytomegalovirus infection. TCRdb itself ran the reads through MiXCR, one entry per CDR3 protein. The table records hundreds of thousands of distinct CDR3 sequences, roughly 15% of them present only once. Sequencing was carried out using PBMCs. The receptors derive from a human donor in good health (CMV status not recorded). Some clones in this sample may be carry-over from other donors' samples. The CDR3 runs from the conserved cysteine through the conserved F or W. Each record gives: CDR3 DNA, CDR3 protein, D gene, clone size, V gene, J gene. D genes are given only for firm matches. Part of the rows lack a size; the others show once, few, many or a class for expanded clones.

CDR3nt: TGTGCCAGCAGCTTAGCAGGCGCGCCTATCTATGGCTACACCTTC
CDR3aa: CASSLAGAPIYGYTF
d_gene: .
abundance: few
v_gene: TRBV7-2
j_gene: TRBJ1-2

CDR3nt: TGTGCCAGCAGTCTTCATCGAGGGGGGGCCGAGACCCAGTACTTC
CDR3aa: CASSLHRGGAETQYF
d_gene: .
abundance: few
v_gene: TRBV6-2/TRBV6-3
j_gene: TRBJ2-5

CDR3nt: TGCAGTGCTAGAGGAATACAGCATGAGCAGTACTTC
CDR3aa: CSARGIQHEQYF
d_gene: .
abundance: many
v_gene: TRBV20-1
j_gene: TRBJ2-7

CDR3nt: TGTGCCAGCAGGGGGACAGGGCACTCCTACGAGCAGTACTTC
CDR3aa: CASRGTGHSYEQYF
d_gene: TRBD1
abundance: few
v_gene: TRBV28
j_gene: TRBJ2-7

CDR3nt: TGCAGTGCGGTGAGGGGGGCGGACTATGGCTACACCTTC
CDR3aa: CSAVRGADYGYTF
d_gene: .
abundance: .
v_gene: TRBV20-1
j_gene: TRBJ1-2

CDR3nt: TGTGCCAGCACCAAATGGGGTCGAGGAAACACCATATATTTT
CDR3aa: CASTKWGRGNTIYF
d_gene: .
abundance: many
v_gene: TRBV12-3/TRBV12-4
j_gene: TRBJ1-3

CDR3nt: TGTGCCAGCAGCGACCGATACAATGAGCAGTTCTTC
CDR3aa: CASSDRYNEQFF
d_gene: .
abundance: few
v_gene: TRBV9
j_gene: TRBJ2-1

CDR3nt: TGTGCCAGCAGCTTAGTTGGACTAGCTGACAACATTCAGTACTTC
CDR3aa: CASSLVGLADNIQYF
d_gene: TRBD2
abundance: many
v_gene: TRBV7-2
j_gene: TRBJ2-4

CDR3nt: TGCGCCAGCAGCTTGTGGGGAGCGGGGCCCACAGATACGCAGTATTTT
CDR3aa: CASSLWGAGPTDTQYF
d_gene: TRBD2
abundance: few
v_gene: TRBV5-1
j_gene: TRBJ2-3

CDR3nt: TGTGCCAGCAGCCAAGTAGGGGCGTCCTACAATGAGCAGTTCTTC
CDR3aa: CASSQVGASYNEQFF
d_gene: .
abundance: few
v_gene: TRBV3-1
j_gene: TRBJ2-1

CDR3nt: TGTGCCAGTAGTCGTTTTACCTCAGGGAACACCGGGGAGCTGTTTTTT
CDR3aa: CASSRFTSGNTGELFF
d_gene: .
abundance: many
v_gene: TRBV19
j_gene: TRBJ2-2

CDR3nt: TGTGCCAGCAGCTTGGATCGTGGGGGTGAGGCCCAAACAACCCAGTACTTC
CDR3aa: CASSLDRGGEAQTTQYF
d_gene: .
abundance: .
v_gene: TRBV5-6
j_gene: TRBJ2-5

CDR3nt: TGTGCCAGCTCACCCGTACAGGACACTGAAGCTTTCTTT
CDR3aa: CASSPVQDTEAFF
d_gene: .
abundance: many
v_gene: TRBV18
j_gene: TRBJ1-1

CDR3nt: TGTGCCAGCACGGGGGGCTGGTCGGCTTTCTTT
CDR3aa: CASTGGWSAFF
d_gene: .
abundance: few
v_gene: TRBV6-2/TRBV6-3
j_gene: TRBJ1-1

CDR3nt: TGTGCCAGCAGCATAGTCCCGGGACAGGGGGAAGGGGCCAACGTCCTGACTTTC
CDR3aa: CASSIVPGQGEGANVLTF
d_gene: TRBD1
abundance: few
v_gene: TRBV7-9
j_gene: TRBJ2-6

CDR3nt: TGCAGTGCTAGAGATTCCAGGACTAGGGCCACTGAAGCTTTCTTT
CDR3aa: CSARDSRTRATEAFF
d_gene: .
abundance: .
v_gene: TRBV20-1
j_gene: TRBJ1-1

CDR3nt: TGTGCCAGCATTGGGTTGTTAGGGGGCAATGGCTACACCTTC
CDR3aa: CASIGLLGGNGYTF
d_gene: TRBD1
abundance: few
v_gene: TRBV28
j_gene: TRBJ1-2

CDR3nt: TGTGCCAGCGTTTCTCACCAGTTAGGACAGGGCATCAATGAGCAGTTCTTC
CDR3aa: CASVSHQLGQGINEQFF
d_gene: TRBD1
abundance: .
v_gene: TRBV5-4
j_gene: TRBJ2-1

CDR3nt: TGTGCCAGCAGCGAGAGGGGGCCGGTGCGGAGAGATACGCAGTATTTT
CDR3aa: CASSERGPVRRDTQYF
d_gene: TRBD1
abundance: .
v_gene: TRBV7-2
j_gene: TRBJ2-3

CDR3nt: TGTGCCAGCAGCCCCCTGGGGGCTAGCGGGGTCTCCTACGAGCAGTACTTC
CDR3aa: CASSPLGASGVSYEQYF
d_gene: TRBD2
abundance: many
v_gene: TRBV7-2
j_gene: TRBJ2-7

CDR3nt: TGTGCCAGCAGTAGGAGTCCCCCCGGCGAGCAGTACTTC
CDR3aa: CASSRSPPGEQYF
d_gene: .
abundance: few
v_gene: TRBV28
j_gene: TRBJ2-7

CDR3nt: TGTGCCAGCAGCTTCGACACGGGGTTTGGAGAGACCCAGTACTTC
CDR3aa: CASSFDTGFGETQYF
d_gene: .
abundance: many
v_gene: TRBV7-6
j_gene: TRBJ2-5

CDR3nt: TGTGCCAGCAGCTCGGGACTGAGTAATGAAAAACTGTTTTTT
CDR3aa: CASSSGLSNEKLFF
d_gene: .
abundance: .
v_gene: TRBV5-6
j_gene: TRBJ1-4

CDR3nt: TGCGCCAGCAGCCAAGAGTCTAGCGGGTCACGTCAGTTCTTC
CDR3aa: CASSQESSGSRQFF
d_gene: TRBD2
abundance: many
v_gene: TRBV4-1
j_gene: TRBJ2-1

CDR3nt: TGTGCCAGCAGCTTATGGCTAGCGGGGGTAAATACGCAGTATTTT
CDR3aa: CASSLWLAGVNTQYF
d_gene: TRBD2
abundance: many
v_gene: TRBV7-2
j_gene: TRBJ2-3

CDR3nt: TGTGCCAGCAGTATCCTAGCGGGAGGGGGCAATCAGCCCCAGCATTTT
CDR3aa: CASSILAGGGNQPQHF
d_gene: .
abundance: many
v_gene: TRBV6-1
j_gene: TRBJ1-5